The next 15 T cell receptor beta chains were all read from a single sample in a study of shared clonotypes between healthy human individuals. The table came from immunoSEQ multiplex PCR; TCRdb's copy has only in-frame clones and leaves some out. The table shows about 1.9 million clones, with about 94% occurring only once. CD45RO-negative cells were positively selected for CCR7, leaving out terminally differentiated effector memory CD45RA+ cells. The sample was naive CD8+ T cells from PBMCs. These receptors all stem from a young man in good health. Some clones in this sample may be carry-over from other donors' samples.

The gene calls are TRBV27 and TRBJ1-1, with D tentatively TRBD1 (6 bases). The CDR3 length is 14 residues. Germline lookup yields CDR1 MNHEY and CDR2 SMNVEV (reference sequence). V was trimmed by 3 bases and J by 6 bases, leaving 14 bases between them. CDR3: CASSFGGFGAEAFF. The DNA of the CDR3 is TGTGCCAGCAGTTTTGGGGGCTTCGGGGCTGAAGCTTTCTTT.

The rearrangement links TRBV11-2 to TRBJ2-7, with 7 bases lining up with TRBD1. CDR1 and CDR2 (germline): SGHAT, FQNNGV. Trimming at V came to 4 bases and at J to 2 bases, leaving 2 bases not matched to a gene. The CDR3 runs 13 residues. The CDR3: CASSYDRAYEQYF. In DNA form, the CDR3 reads TGTGCCAGCAGCTACGACAGGGCCTACGAGCAGTACTTC.

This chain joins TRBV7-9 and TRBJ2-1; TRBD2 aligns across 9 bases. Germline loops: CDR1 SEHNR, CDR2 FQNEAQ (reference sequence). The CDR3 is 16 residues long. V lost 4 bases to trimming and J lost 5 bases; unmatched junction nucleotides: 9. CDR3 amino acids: CASSSIGLAQNNEQFF. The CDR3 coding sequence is TGTGCCAGCAGCTCCATCGGACTAGCGCAGAACAATGAGCAGTTCTTC.

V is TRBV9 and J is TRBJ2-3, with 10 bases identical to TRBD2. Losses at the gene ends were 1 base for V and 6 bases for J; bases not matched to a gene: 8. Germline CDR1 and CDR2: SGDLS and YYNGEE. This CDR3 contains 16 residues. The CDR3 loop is CASSVWRAGGPDTQYF. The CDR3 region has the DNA TGTGCCAGCAGCGTATGGCGAGCGGGAGGGCCGGATACGCAGTATTTT. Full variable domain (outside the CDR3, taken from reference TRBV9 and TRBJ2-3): DSGVTQTPKHLITATGQRVTLRCSPRSGDLSVYWYQQSLDQGLQFLIQYYNGEERAKGNILERFSAQQFPDLHSELNLSSLELGDSALYFCASSVWRAGGPDTQYFGPGTRLTVL.

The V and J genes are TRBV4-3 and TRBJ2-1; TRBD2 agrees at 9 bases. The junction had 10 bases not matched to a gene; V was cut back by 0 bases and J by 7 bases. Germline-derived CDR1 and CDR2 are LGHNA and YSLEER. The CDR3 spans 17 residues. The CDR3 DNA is TGCGCCAGCAGCCAAGAGCGGGGAGTAGCGGGAGTTAATGAGCAGTTCTTC. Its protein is CASSQERGVAGVNEQFF.

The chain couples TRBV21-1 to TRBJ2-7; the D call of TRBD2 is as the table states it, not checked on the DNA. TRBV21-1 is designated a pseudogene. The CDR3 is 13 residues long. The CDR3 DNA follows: TGTGCCAGCGGGGGGGTGTACCCCTACGAGCAGTACTTC. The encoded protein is CASGGVYPYEQYF.

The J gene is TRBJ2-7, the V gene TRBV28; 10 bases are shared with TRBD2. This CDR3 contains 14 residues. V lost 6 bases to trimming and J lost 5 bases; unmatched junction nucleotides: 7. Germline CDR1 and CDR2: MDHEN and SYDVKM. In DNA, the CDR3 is TGTGCCAGCAGACCAGCGGGAGGGCCTGACGAGCAGTACTTC. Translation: CASRPAGGPDEQYF.

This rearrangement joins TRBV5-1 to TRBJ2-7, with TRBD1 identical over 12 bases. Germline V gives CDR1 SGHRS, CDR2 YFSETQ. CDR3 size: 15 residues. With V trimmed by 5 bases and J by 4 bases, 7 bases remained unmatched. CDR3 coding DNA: TGCGCCAGCAGTTCCGGGACAGGGGGCGGGTACGAGCAGTACTTC. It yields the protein CASSSGTGGGYEQYF. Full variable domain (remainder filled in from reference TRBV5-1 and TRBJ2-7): KAGVTQTPRYLIKTRGQQVTLSCSPISGHRSVSWYQQTPGQGLQFLFEYFSETQRNKGNFPGRFSGRQFSNSRSEMNVSTLELGDSALYLCASSSGTGGGYEQYFGPGTRLTVT.

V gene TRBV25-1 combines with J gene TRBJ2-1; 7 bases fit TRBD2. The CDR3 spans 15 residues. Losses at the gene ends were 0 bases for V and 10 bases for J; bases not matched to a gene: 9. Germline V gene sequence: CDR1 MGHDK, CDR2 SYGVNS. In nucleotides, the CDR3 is TGTGCCAGCAGTGAATACGGGCGGCGGGGGACCGAGCAGTTCTTC. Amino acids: CASSEYGRRGTEQFF.

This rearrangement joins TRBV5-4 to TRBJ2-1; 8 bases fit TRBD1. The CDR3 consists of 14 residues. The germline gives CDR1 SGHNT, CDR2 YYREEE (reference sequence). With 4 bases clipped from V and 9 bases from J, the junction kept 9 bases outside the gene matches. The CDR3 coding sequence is TGTGCCAGCAGCCCCGCGCAGGGGGCGGGTGAGCAGTTCTTC. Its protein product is CASSPAQGAGEQFF.

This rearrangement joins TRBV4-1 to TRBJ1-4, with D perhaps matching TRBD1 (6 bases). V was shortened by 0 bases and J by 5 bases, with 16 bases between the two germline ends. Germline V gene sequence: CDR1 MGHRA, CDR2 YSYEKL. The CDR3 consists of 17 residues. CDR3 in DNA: TGCGCCAGCAGCCAAGATCGAACAGGGAAGGCCAATGAAAAACTGTTTTTT. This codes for CASSQDRTGKANEKLFF.

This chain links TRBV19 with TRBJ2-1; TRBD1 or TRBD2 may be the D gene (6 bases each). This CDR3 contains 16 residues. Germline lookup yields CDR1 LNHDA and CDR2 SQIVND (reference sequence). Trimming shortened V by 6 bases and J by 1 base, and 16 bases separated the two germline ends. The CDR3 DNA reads TGTGCCAGTAGCGCCGGGCTAGGGGGGTCCTACAATGAGCAGTTCTTC. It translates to CASSAGLGGSYNEQFF.

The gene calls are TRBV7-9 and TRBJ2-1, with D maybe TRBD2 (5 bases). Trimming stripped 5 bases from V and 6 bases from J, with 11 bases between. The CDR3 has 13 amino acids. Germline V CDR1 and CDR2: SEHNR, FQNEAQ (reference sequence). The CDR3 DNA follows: TGTGCCAGCAGCCCAAGACTACCCAATGAGCAGTTCTTC. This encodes CASSPRLPNEQFF.

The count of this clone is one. This CDR3 reads CASSPWGGTGYTF. The DNA for the CDR3 is TGTGCCAGCTCCCCTTGGGGGGGTACTGGCTACACCTTC. This sequence joins TRBV9 and TRBJ1-2, with D perhaps matching TRBD1 (5 bases). Germline CDR1 reads SGDLS; CDR2 reads YYNGEE. Between the trimmed V and J ends, which lost 7 bases and 7 bases, there was a span of 17 bases. This CDR3 spans 13 amino acids.

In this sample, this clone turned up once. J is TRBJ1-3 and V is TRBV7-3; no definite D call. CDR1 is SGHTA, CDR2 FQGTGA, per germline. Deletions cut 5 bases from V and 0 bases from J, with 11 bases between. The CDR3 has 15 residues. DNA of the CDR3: TGTGCCAGCAGCACCGACGGAACCTCTGGAAACACCATATATTTT. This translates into CASSTDGTSGNTIYF.